The present T cell receptor (beta chain) was sequenced within a study of shared clonotypes between healthy human individuals. Notes on this clone: Its antigen is not known. At the DNA level, this CDR3 is encoded by other sequences in the same sample as well.

Study-level points and caveats: Clonotype sharing among the donors was expected to vary with sequencing depth.

The data were produced by immunoSEQ multiplex PCR, yet TCRdb's version contains in-frame clones alone and is incomplete. This sample yields about 1.1 million clones, of which about 72% are seen a single time; 0.89% belongs to the top ten. Germline values: CDR1 SQVTM, CDR2 ANQGSEA. V was pared by 7 bases and J by 0 bases, with 10 bases between. The CDR3 extends over 13 amino acids. Sample: memory CD4+ T cells from PBMCs. Noted subset: CD45RA-negative fraction. The TCR was taken from a man between 18 and 35 years old in good health. Some clones in this sample may be carry-over from other donors' samples. V and J are TRBV29-1 and TRBJ2-1; D possibly corresponds to TRBD1 (5 bases). The CDR3, as DNA: TGCAGCGCACGTGACAGCTCCTACAATGAGCAGTTCTTC. This translates into CSARDSSYNEQFF.